The entry that follows covers one TCR beta chain sequence. Its antigen is currently unknown. Samples of blood were obtained at baseline, on cycle 4 day 1, and on cycle 7 day 1. Generated by immunoSEQ multiplex PCR, the TCRdb table keeps only in-frame clones and is missing some. The data show around 100,000 clones, about 91% seen once. These data are taken from a study of OX40 agonist ivuxolimab in advanced cancers. As for the study in general: Anti-PD-1, anti-PD-L1 or anti-CTLA-4 therapy given earlier was allowed, and roughly 38% had some. General study results and limits: In general, CD8+ T cells held more expanded clones than CD4+ did, on average.

CDR1 LNHDA and CDR2 SQIVND come from the germline V gene (reference sequence). This CDR3 is 15 amino acids long. Trimming took off 5 bases at V and 4 bases at J, with 15 bases between the two ends. Sequenced material: CD4+ or CD8+ T cells sorted from blood, taken in a trial of the OX40 agonist ivuxolimab. The rearrangement joins TRBV19 to TRBJ1-3; D gene unclear. The sequence was collected from an adult with an advanced solid tumor such as melanoma, head and neck, liver or kidney cancer. CDR3 region: CASSLRKGGGNTIYF. In nucleotides, the CDR3 is TGTGCCAGTAGTTTAAGGAAGGGCGGCGGAAACACCATATATTTT.